This record covers a single T cell receptor (beta chain). These data are taken from a study of blood T cell repertoires in COVID-19. The table came from immunoSEQ multiplex PCR; TCRdb's copy has only in-frame clones and leaves some out. The sample lists hundreds of thousands of clones, around 87% occurring once. Looked up from germline, CDR1 is MDHEN and CDR2 is SYDVKM. The V and J ends lost 6 bases and 5 bases respectively, with 13 bases between them. The CDR3 covers 14 residues. Specimen: PBMCs or T cells enriched from blood (not recorded which). V gene TRBV28 combines with J gene TRBJ1-4, with a tentative D call TRBD1 (6 bases). This clonotype originated in a woman aged 45-59 years who had recovered from COVID-19. CDR3 protein: CASRTRQENEKLFF. CDR3 bases: TGTGCCAGCAGGACCCGACAGGAAAATGAAAAACTGTTTTTT.